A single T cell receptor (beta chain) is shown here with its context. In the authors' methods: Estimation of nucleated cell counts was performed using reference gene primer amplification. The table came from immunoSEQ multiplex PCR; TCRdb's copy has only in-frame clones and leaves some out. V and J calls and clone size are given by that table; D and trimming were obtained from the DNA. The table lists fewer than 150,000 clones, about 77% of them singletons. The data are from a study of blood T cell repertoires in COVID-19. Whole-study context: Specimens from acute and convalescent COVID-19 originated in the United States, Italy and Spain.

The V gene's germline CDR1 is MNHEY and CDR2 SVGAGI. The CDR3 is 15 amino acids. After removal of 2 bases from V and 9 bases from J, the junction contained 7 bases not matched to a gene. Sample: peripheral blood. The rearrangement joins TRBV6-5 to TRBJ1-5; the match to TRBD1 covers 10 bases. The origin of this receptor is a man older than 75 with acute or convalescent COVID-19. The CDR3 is CASSYRQGALGPQHF. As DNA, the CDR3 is TGTGCCAGCAGTTACCGACAGGGGGCGCTGGGGCCCCAGCATTTT.